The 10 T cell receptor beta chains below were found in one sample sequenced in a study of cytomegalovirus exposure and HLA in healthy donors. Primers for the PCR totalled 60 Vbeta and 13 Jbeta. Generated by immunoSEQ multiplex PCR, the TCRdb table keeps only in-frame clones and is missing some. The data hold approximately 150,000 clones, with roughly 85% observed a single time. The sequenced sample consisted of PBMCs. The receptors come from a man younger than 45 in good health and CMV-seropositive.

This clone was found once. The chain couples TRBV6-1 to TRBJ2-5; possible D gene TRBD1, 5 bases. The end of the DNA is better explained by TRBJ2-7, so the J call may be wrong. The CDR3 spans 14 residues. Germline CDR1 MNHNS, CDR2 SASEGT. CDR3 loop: CASSGLGQFYEQYF. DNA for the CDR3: TGTGCCAGCAGTGGGTTGGGGCAGTTCTACGAGCAGTACTTC.

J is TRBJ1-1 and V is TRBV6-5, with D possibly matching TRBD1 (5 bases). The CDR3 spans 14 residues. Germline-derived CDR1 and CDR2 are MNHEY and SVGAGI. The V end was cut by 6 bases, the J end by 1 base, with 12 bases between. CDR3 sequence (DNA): TGTGCCAGCAGCAATGGACACTCGAACACTGAAGCTTTCTTT. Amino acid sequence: CASSNGHSNTEAFF.

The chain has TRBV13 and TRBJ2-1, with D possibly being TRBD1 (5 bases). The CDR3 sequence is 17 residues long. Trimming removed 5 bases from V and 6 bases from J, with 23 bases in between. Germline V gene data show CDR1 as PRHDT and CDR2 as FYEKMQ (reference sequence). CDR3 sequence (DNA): TGTGCCAGCAGCCGAAACCCAAGATCCGTCCAGGGCAATGAGCAGTTCTTC. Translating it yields CASSRNPRSVQGNEQFF.

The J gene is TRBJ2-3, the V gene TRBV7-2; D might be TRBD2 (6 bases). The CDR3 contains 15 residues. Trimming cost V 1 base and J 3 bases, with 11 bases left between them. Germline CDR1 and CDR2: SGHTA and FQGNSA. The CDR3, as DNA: TGTGCCAGCAGCTTAGGACTAGGAGTTACAGATACGCAGTATTTT. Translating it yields CASSLGLGVTDTQYF.

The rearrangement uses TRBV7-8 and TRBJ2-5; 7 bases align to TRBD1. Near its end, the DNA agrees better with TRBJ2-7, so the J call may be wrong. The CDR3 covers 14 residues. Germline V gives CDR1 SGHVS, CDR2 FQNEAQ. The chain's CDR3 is CASSFRGTAYEQYF. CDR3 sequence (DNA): TGTGCCAGCAGCTTTCGTGGGACAGCCTACGAGCAGTACTTC.

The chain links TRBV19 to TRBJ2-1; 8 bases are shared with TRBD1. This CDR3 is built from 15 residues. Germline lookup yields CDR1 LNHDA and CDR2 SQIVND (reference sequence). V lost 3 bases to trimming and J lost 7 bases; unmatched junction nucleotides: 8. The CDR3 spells CASSIRSGGKNEQFF. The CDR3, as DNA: TGTGCCAGTAGTATCCGGTCAGGGGGCAAGAATGAGCAGTTCTTC.

As DNA, the CDR3 is TGTGCCAGCAGCTTGACCGCGGGAGTCACGAATGAGCAGTTCTTC. Amino acid sequence: CASSLTAGVTNEQFF. The chain couples TRBV5-5 to TRBJ2-1, with 7 bases that match TRBD2. Germline CDR1 is SGHKS and CDR2 is YYEKEE (reference sequence). J was trimmed by 7 bases and V by 1 base; bases with no gene match: 8. This CDR3 spans 15 amino acids.

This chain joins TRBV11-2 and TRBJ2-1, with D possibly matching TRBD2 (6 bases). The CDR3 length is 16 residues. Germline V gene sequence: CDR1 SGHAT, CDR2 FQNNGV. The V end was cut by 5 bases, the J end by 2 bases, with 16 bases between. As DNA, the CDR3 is TGTGCCAGCAGCCCCGGAGGGCCGAACACCTACAATGAGCAGTTCTTC. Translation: CASSPGGPNTYNEQFF.

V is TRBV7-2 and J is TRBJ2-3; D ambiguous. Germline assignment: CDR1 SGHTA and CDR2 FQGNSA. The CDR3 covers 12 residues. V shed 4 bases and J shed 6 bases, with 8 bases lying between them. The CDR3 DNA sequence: TGTGCCAGCAGCTACGCGCCTGATACGCAGTATTTT. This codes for CASSYAPDTQYF.

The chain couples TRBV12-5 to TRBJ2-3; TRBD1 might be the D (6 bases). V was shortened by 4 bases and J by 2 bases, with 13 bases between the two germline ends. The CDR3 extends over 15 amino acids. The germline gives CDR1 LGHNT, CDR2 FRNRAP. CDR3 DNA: TGTGCTAGTGGTTCCTCGGACAGTCTCACAGATACGCAGTATTTT. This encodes CASGSSDSLTDTQYF.